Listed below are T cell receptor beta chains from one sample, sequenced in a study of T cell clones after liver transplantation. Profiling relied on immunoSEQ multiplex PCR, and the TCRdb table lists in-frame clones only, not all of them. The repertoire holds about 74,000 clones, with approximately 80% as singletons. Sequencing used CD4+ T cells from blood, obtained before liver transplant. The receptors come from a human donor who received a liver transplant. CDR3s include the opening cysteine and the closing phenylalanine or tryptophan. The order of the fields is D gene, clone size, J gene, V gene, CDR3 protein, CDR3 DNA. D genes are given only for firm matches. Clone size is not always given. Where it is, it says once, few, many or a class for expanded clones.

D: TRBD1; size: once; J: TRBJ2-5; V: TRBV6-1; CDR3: CASSGNRGGETQYF; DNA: TGTGCCAGCAGTGGCAACAGGGGCGGGGAGACCCAGTACTTC
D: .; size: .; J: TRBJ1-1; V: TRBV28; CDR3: CASSLPGRAGNTEAFF; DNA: TGTGCCAGCAGTCTTCCTGGGAGGGCAGGCAACACTGAAGCTTTCTTT
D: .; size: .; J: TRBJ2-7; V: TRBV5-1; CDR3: CASSLAAGEQYF; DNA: TGCGCCAGCAGCTTGGCGGCGGGAGAGCAGTACTTC
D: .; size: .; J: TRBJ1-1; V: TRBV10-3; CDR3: CAHTRDLNTEAFF; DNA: TGTGCTCATACCCGGGACTTGAACACTGAAGCTTTCTTT
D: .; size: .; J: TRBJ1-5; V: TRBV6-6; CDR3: CASSYSSGSNQPQHF; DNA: TGTGCCAGCAGTTACAGCTCTGGGAGCAATCAGCCCCAGCATTTT
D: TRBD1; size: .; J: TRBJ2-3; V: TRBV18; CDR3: CASSPGTGGDTQYF; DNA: TGTGCCAGCTCACCCGGGACAGGAGGAGATACGCAGTATTTT
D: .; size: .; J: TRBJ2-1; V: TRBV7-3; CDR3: CASSPDRSHNEQFF; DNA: TGTGCCAGCAGTCCGGACAGAAGCCACAATGAGCAGTTCTTC
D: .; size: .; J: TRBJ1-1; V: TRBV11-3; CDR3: CASSHAGMNTEAFF; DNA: TGTGCCAGCAGCCACGCTGGAATGAACACTGAAGCTTTCTTT
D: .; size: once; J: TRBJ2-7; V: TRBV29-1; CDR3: CSYSHLHHPDEQYF; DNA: TGCAGCTACTCTCACCTACACCACCCCGACGAGCAGTACTTC
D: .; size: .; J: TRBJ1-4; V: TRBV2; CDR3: CASSGLSVNEKLFF; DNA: TGTGCCAGCAGTGGACTAAGCGTTAATGAAAAACTGTTTTTT
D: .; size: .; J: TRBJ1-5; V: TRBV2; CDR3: CASSPRRDSNQPQHF; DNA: TGTGCCAGCAGCCCTAGACGGGATAGCAATCAGCCCCAGCATTTT
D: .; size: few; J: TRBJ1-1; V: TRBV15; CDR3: CATRAASEAFF; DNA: TGTGCCACCCGAGCGGCGTCTGAAGCTTTCTTT
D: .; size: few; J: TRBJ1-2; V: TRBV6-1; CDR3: CASSERLGSGGYTF; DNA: TGTGCCAGCAGTGAAAGGTTAGGGTCGGGAGGCTACACCTTC
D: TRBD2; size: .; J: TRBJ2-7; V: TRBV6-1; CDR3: CASSEVRGGPYEQYF; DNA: TGTGCCAGCAGTGAAGTTCGGGGAGGGCCCTACGAGCAGTACTTC
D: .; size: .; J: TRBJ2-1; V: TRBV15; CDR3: CATSGIPGLNEQFF; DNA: TGTGCCACCAGCGGGATCCCGGGCCTCAATGAGCAGTTCTTC
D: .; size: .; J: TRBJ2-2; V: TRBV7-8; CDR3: CASSWGRRGTGELFF; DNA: TGTGCCAGCAGCTGGGGGAGACGGGGCACCGGGGAGCTGTTTTTT
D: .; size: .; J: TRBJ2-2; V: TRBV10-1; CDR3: CASSRGHLTGELFF; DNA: TGCGCCAGCAGCAGAGGTCACCTCACCGGGGAGCTGTTTTTT
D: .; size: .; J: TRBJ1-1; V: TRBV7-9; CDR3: CASRSSGASNTEAFF; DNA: TGTGCCAGCAGGTCTTCGGGGGCATCGAACACTGAAGCTTTCTTT
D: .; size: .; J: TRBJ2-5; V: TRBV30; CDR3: CAWSRGGETQYF; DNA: TGTGCCTGGAGTAGGGGTGGAGAGACCCAGTACTTC
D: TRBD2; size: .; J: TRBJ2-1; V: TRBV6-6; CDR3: CAAGSGSIYNEQFF; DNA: TGTGCCGCTGGTAGCGGGAGCATCTACAATGAGCAGTTCTTC
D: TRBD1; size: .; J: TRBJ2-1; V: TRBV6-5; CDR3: CASSPDRGYGNEQFF; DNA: TGTGCCAGCAGTCCGGACAGGGGATATGGGAATGAGCAGTTCTTC
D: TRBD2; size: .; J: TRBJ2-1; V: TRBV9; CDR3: CASRVGLAGGPVEGGEQFF; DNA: TGTGCCAGCAGGGTGGGACTAGCGGGAGGGCCTGTCGAGGGAGGTGAGCAGTTCTTC
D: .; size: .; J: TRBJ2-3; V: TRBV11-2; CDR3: CASSHSGNTDTQYF; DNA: TGTGCCAGCAGCCATAGCGGAAACACAGATACGCAGTATTTT
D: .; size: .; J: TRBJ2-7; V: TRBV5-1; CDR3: CASSPSSGPYEQYF; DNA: TGCGCCAGCAGCCCGAGCTCGGGTCCATACGAGCAGTACTTC
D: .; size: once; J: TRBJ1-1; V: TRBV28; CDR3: CASSFMNTEAFF; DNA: TGTGCCAGCAGTTTCATGAACACTGAAGCTTTCTTT
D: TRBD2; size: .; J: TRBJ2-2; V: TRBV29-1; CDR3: CSAKSSGRFTGELFF; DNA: TGCAGCGCCAAATCTAGCGGGAGGTTCACCGGGGAGCTGTTTTTT
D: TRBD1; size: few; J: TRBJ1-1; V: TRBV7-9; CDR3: CASSFTGGGTEAFF; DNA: TGTGCCAGCAGCTTCACAGGGGGCGGCACTGAAGCTTTCTTT
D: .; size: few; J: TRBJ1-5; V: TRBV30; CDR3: CAWDRGVQPQHF; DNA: TGTGCCTGGGACCGAGGGGTGCAGCCCCAGCATTTT
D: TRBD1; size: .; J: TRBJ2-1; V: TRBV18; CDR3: CASSPMLTGGSSDEQFF; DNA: TGTGCCAGCTCACCGATGCTGACAGGGGGTTCTTCGGATGAGCAGTTCTTC
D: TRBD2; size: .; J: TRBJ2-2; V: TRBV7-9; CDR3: CASSLLAGGLGELFF; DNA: TGTGCCAGCAGCTTACTAGCGGGAGGTCTCGGGGAGCTGTTTTTT
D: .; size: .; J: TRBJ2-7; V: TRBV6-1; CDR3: CASSEGLRDSQYF; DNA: TGTGCCAGCAGTGAAGGATTGAGAGACAGTCAGTACTTC
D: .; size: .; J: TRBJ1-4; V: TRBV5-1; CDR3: CASSLEGGTNEKLFF; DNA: TGCGCCAGCAGCTTGGAGGGGGGAACTAATGAAAAACTGTTTTTT
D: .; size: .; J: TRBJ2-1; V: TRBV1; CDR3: CTSSQERSGSDSYNEQFF; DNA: TGCACCAGCAGCCAAGAGAGGAGCGGGAGCGATTCCTACAATGAGCAGTTCTTC
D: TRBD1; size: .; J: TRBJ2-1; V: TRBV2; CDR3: CASSGDRHSEQFF; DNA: TGTGCCAGCAGTGGGGACAGACATTCTGAGCAGTTCTTC
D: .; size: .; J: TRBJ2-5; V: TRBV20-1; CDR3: CSYDSQETQYF; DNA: TGCAGCTATGACAGTCAAGAGACCCAGTACTTC
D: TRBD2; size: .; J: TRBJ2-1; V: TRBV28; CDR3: CASSWGLAGAPGNEQFF; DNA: TGTGCCAGCAGTTGGGGACTAGCGGGAGCCCCCGGGAATGAGCAGTTCTTC
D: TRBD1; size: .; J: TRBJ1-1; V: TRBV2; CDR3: CASRRQGDTEAFF; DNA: TGTGCCAGCAGGAGACAGGGGGACACTGAAGCTTTCTTT
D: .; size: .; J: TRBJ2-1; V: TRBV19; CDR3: CASSIGGFQNEQFF; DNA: TGTGCCAGTAGTATAGGGGGATTCCAAAATGAGCAGTTCTTC
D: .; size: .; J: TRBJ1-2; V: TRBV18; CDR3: CASSPMGSYGYTF; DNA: TGTGCCAGCTCACCAATGGGGAGCTATGGCTACACCTTC
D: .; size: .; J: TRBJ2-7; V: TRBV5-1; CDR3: CASSSDRDGYEQYF; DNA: TGCGCCAGCAGCTCAGACCGGGACGGCTACGAGCAGTACTTC
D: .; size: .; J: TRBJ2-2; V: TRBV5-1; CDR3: CASSTEGRDNYTGELFF; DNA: TGCGCCAGCAGCACGGAGGGGCGGGACAACTACACCGGGGAGCTGTTTTTT
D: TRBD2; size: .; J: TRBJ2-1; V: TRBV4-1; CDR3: CASSQPSGLANYNEQFF; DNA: TGCGCCAGCAGCCAACCGTCGGGACTAGCGAACTACAATGAGCAGTTCTTC
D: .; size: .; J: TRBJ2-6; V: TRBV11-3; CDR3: CASSPPGANVLTF; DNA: TGTGCCAGCAGCCCCCCTGGGGCCAACGTCCTGACTTTC
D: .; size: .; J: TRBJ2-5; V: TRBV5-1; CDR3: CASDEGPRETQYF; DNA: TGCGCCAGCGATGAGGGGCCCCGGGAGACCCAGTACTTC
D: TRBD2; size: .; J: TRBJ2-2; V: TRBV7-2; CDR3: CASSSSGLFTGELFF; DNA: TGTGCCAGCAGCTCTAGCGGTCTTTTCACCGGGGAGCTGTTTTTT
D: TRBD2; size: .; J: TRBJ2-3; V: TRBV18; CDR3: CASSPLGTSGMTPDTQYF; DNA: TGTGCCAGCTCACCTCTCGGGACTAGCGGTATGACCCCAGATACGCAGTATTTT
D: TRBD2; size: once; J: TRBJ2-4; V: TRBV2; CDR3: CASREQSVTSGRVNF; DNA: TGTGCCAGCAGGGAACAATCGGTGACTAGCGGGAGGGTAAACTTC
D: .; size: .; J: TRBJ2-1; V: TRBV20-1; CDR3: CSARVGPFQFF; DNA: TGCAGTGCTAGAGTTGGGCCATTCCAGTTCTTC
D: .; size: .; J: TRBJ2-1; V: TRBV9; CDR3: CASSVSSAQAGNEQFF; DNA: TGTGCCAGCAGCGTATCCAGCGCCCAAGCAGGCAATGAGCAGTTCTTC
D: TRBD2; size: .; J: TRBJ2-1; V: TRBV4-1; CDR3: CASSQDTSPGLAINEQFF; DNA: TGCGCCAGCAGCCAAGATACAAGCCCGGGACTAGCGATCAATGAGCAGTTCTTC
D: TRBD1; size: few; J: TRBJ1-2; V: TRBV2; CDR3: CASSETGFYGYTF; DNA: TGTGCCAGCAGCGAGACAGGGTTCTATGGCTACACCTTC
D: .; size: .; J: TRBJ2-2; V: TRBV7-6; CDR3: CARTRDTGVSGELFF; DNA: TGTGCCAGAACGCGGGACACGGGTGTGAGCGGGGAGCTGTTTTTT
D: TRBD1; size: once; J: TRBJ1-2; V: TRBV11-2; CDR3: CASSPGQGPYGYTF; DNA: TGTGCCAGCAGCCCGGGACAGGGGCCCTATGGCTACACCTTC
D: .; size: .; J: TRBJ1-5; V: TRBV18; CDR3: CASSPEGFSNQPQHF; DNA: TGTGCCAGCTCACCCGAGGGTTTTAGCAATCAGCCCCAGCATTTT